This TCR beta chain was retrieved from a study of cytomegalovirus exposure and HLA in healthy donors. In the PCR, 60 Vbeta and 13 Jbeta primers were used. The table came from immunoSEQ multiplex PCR; TCRdb's copy has only in-frame clones and leaves some out. This sample has over 150,000 clones, with roughly 76% found just once. Study-wide points: Three CMV-associated chains were confirmed in vitro to be specific for CMV antigens. TCR beta sequences reportedly predicted the HLA-A and HLA-B alleles of most subjects accurately. Later analysis associated a missense DCLRE1C variant with TCR beta V- and J-gene trimming.

V was pared by 0 bases and J by 3 bases, with 9 bases between. The CDR3 covers 15 residues. CDR1 is LGHNA, CDR2 YSLEER, per germline. A word on this clone: The antigen remains undetermined.

Sequenced input: PBMCs. The chain links TRBV4-3 to TRBJ2-1; D may be TRBD2 (5 bases). This TCR derives from a woman between 50 and 59 years old in good health and CMV-seronegative. CDR3 loop: CASSQDRAGYNEQFF. The CDR3 bases are TGCGCCAGCAGCCAAGATCGGGCGGGCTACAATGAGCAGTTCTTC.